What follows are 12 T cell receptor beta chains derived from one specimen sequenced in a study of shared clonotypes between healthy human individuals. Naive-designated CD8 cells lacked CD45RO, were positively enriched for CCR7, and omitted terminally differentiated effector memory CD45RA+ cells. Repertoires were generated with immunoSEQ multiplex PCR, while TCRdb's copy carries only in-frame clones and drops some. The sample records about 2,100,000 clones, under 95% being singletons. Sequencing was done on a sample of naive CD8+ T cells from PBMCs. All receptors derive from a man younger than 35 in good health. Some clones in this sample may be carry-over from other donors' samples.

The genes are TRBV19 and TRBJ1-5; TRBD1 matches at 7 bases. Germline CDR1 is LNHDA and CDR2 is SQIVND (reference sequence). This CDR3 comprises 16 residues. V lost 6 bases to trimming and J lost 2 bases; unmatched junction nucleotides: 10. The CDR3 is CASSPKRDRGNQPQHF. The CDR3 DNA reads TGTGCCAGTAGCCCCAAGAGAGACAGGGGCAATCAGCCCCAGCATTTT.

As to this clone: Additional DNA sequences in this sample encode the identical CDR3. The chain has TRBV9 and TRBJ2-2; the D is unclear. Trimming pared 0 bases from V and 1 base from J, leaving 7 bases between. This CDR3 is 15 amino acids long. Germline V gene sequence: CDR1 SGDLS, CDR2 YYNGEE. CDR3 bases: TGTGCCAGCAGCGTAGACGCAGGGAACACCGGGGAGCTGTTTTTT. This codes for CASSVDAGNTGELFF.

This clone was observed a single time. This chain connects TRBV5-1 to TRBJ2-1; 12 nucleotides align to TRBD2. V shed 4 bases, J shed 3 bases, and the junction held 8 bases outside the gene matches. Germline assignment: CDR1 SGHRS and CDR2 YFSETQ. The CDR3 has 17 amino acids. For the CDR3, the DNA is TGCGCCAGCAGCCACTATTCTAGCGGGAGGGTCTACAATGAGCAGTTCTTC. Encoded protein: CASSHYSSGRVYNEQFF.

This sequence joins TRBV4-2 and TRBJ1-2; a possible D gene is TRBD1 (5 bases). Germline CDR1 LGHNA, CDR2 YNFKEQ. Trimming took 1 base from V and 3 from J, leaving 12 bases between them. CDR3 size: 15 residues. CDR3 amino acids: CASSQGRKTDYGYTF. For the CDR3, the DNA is TGTGCCAGCAGCCAAGGCCGTAAGACAGACTATGGCTACACCTTC.

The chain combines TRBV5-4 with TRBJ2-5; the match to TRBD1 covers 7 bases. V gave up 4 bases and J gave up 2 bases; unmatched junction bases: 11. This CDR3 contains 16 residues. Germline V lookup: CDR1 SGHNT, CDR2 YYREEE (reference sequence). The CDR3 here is CASSTPRDSLQETQYF. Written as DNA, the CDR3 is TGTGCCAGCAGCACCCCCCGGGACAGTCTTCAAGAGACCCAGTACTTC.

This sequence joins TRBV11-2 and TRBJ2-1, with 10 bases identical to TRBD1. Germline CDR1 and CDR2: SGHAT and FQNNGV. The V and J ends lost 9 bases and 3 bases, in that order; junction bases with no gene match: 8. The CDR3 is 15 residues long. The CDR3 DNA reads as TGTGCCAGTAGCCGGGACAGGGGATACTACAATGAGCAGTTCTTC. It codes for CASSRDRGYYNEQFF.

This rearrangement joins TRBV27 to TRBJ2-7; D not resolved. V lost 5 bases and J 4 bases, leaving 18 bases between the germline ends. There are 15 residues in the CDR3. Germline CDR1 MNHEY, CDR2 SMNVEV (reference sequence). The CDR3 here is CASSPNRNPLYEQYF. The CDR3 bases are TGTGCCAGCAGTCCTAACAGAAACCCCCTATACGAGCAGTACTTC.

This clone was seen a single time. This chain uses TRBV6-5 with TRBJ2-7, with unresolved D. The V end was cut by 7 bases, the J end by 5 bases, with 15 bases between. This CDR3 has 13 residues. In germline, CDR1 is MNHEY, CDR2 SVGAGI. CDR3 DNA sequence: TGTGCCAGCAATCCAGGATCCTTGGACGAGCAGTACTTC. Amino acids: CASNPGSLDEQYF.

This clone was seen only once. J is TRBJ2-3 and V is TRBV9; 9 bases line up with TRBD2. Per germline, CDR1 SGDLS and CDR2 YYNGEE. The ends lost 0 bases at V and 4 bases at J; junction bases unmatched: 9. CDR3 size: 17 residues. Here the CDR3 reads CASSVDEGLAFADTQYF. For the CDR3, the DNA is TGTGCCAGCAGCGTAGATGAGGGACTAGCATTCGCAGATACGCAGTATTTT. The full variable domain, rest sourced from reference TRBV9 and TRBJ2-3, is DSGVTQTPKHLITATGQRVTLRCSPRSGDLSVYWYQQSLDQGLQFLIQYYNGEERAKGNILERFSAQQFPDLHSELNLSSLELGDSALYFCASSVDEGLAFADTQYFGPGTRLTVL.

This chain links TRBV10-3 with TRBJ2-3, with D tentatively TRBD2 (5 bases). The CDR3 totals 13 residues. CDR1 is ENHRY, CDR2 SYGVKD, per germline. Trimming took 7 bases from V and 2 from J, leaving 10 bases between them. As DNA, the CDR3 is TGTGCCATCAACGAAGCGGACACAGATACGCAGTATTTT. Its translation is CAINEADTDTQYF.

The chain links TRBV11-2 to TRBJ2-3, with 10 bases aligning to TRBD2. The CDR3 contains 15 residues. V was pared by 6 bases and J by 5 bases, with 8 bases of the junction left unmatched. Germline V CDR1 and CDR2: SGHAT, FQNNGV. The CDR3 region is CASSQTRLAGDTQYF. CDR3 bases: TGTGCCAGCAGTCAAACCCGACTAGCGGGAGATACGCAGTATTTT.

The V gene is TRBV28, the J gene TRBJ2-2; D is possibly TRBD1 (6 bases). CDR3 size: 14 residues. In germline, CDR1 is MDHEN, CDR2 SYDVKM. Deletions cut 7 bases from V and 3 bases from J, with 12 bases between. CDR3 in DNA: TGTGCCAGCAACAGGGACGGGTACACCGGGGAGCTGTTTTTT. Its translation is CASNRDGYTGELFF.